The next 10 T cell receptor beta chains were all read from a single sample in a study of cytomegalovirus exposure and HLA in healthy donors. Use of 60 Vbeta and 13 Jbeta primers characterized the PCR. Sequencing used immunoSEQ multiplex PCR; TCRdb keeps in-frame clones, though not all of them. This table has around 100,000 clones, 65% to 85% appearing once. The sequencing sample was made of PBMCs. The origin of the receptors is a woman between 18 and 29 years old in good health and CMV-seronegative.

The chain joins TRBV6-1 to TRBJ2-3, with D uncertain. Germline V gene sequence: CDR1 MNHNS, CDR2 SASEGT. The CDR3 sequence is 13 residues long. Trimming took 1 base from V and 6 from J, leaving 8 bases between them. This CDR3 reads CASSEELRDTQYF. The CDR3 DNA is TGTGCCAGCAGTGAAGAACTGAGGGATACGCAGTATTTT.

The chain combines TRBV2 with TRBJ2-1, with a weak D call TRBD2 (6 bases). Trimming cost V 1 base and J 0 bases, with 7 bases left between them. Germline CDR1 SNHLY, CDR2 FYNNEI. CDR3 length: 15 amino acids. CDR3 amino acids: CASSEGGVSYNEQFF. CDR3 nucleotides: TGTGCCAGCAGTGAAGGCGGGGTCTCCTACAATGAGCAGTTCTTC.

This clone was counted a single time. The DNA for the CDR3 is TGTGCCAGCAGCTTATCTAGCGGTAGCGATAGCAATCAGCCCCAGCATTTT. Protein: CASSLSSGSDSNQPQHF. V and J are TRBV7-8 and TRBJ1-5, with D unresolved. There are 17 residues in the CDR3. V was pared by 2 bases and J by 0 bases, with 14 bases between. Germline V gives CDR1 SGHVS, CDR2 FQNEAQ.

This sequence joins TRBV28 and TRBJ1-2, with D perhaps matching TRBD1 (5 bases). Germline CDR1 reads MDHEN; CDR2 reads SYDVKM. Trimming cost V 7 bases and J 3 bases, with 12 bases left between them. The CDR3 contains 13 residues. The CDR3 here is CASTYGGDYGYTF. In nucleotides, the CDR3 is TGTGCCAGCACTTATGGAGGGGACTATGGCTACACCTTC.

The V and J genes are TRBV7-8 and TRBJ1-1, with 9 bases identical to TRBD1. CDR1 is SGHVS and CDR2 is FQNEAQ in the germline V gene. This CDR3 has 14 residues. V gave up 3 bases and J gave up 2 bases; unmatched junction bases: 1. CDR3 loop: CASSLGQGNTEAFF. CDR3 in DNA: TGTGCCAGCAGCTTGGGACAGGGAAACACTGAAGCTTTCTTT.

The CDR3 protein is CASSLVEGGKQYF. DNA for the CDR3: TGCGCCAGCAGCTTGGTGGAGGGTGGGAAACAGTACTTC. The rearrangement uses TRBV5-1 and TRBJ2-5; possibly TRBD2 for D (6 bases). Trimming shortened V by 0 bases and J by 11 bases, and 14 bases separated the two germline ends. Germline lookup yields CDR1 SGHRS and CDR2 YFSETQ. The CDR3 has 13 residues.

As DNA, the CDR3 is TGTGCCAGCGTAAAGATCGCTCACAGCGGCGGCTATGGCTACACCTTC. Translation gives CASVKIAHSGGYGYTF. The chain recombines TRBV28 with TRBJ1-2; no reliable D call. Trimming stripped 8 bases from V and 4 bases from J, with 23 bases between. Per germline, CDR1 MDHEN and CDR2 SYDVKM. The CDR3 extends over 16 amino acids.

The chain combines TRBV2 with TRBJ1-1; 10 bases map to TRBD1. V was pared by 6 bases and J by 5 bases, with 3 bases of the junction left unmatched. From germline, CDR1 is SNHLY and CDR2 FYNNEI. This CDR3 is 13 amino acids long. This CDR3 is CASSDRGQTEAFF. CDR3 DNA: TGTGCCAGCAGCGACAGGGGGCAAACTGAAGCTTTCTTT.

The V call is TRBV27, the J call TRBJ1-1; D may be TRBD1 (6 bases). Germline CDR1 is MNHEY and CDR2 is SMNVEV (reference sequence). The CDR3 spans 14 residues. V was clipped by 3 bases and J by 0 bases, with 8 bases between them. CDR3: CASSFTGMNTEAFF. In nucleotides, the CDR3 is TGTGCCAGCAGTTTTACAGGGATGAACACTGAAGCTTTCTTT.

V usage is TRBV27 and J usage is TRBJ1-1; D perhaps matches TRBD1 (6 bases). From germline, CDR1 is MNHEY and CDR2 SMNVEV (reference sequence). The CDR3 length is 15 residues. Deletions cut 4 bases from V and 0 bases from J, with 12 bases between. The CDR3 here is CASSSDRTMNTEAFF. The CDR3 coding sequence is TGTGCCAGCAGTTCCGACAGGACCATGAACACTGAAGCTTTCTTT.